This entry lists 25 T cell receptor beta chains sequenced from one sample in a study of shared clonotypes between healthy human individuals. Assay used: immunoSEQ multiplex PCR; TCRdb lists only in-frame clones, some missing. The sample carries about 2.4 million clones, roughly nine tenths recorded once. Sequencing was carried out using naive CD4+ T cells sorted from blood. Sample subset: CD45RA+ positively selected. The receptors come from a man between 18 and 29 years old in good health.

V usage is TRBV27 and J usage is TRBJ1-1; 11 bases match TRBD1. V was clipped by 8 bases and J by 11 bases; unmatched bases: 10. CDR1 is MNHEY and CDR2 is SMNVEV in the germline V gene (reference sequence). This CDR3 comprises 13 residues. The chain's CDR3 is CASRPGQGVFAFF. Here the CDR3 DNA reads TGTGCCAGCCGCCCGGGACAGGGGGTTTTTGCTTTCTTT.

The V call is TRBV30, the J call TRBJ2-5, with a tentative D call TRBD2 (5 bases). Germline V lookup: CDR1 GTSNPN, CDR2 SVGIG (reference sequence). This CDR3 region has 14 residues. The ends were cut back, 0 bases at V and 5 bases at J, with 13 bases in the middle. CDR3 loop: CAWSVGSKAETQYF. DNA for the CDR3: TGTGCCTGGAGTGTGGGGAGTAAAGCGGAGACCCAGTACTTC.

For this clone: Other DNA sequences within the sample encode an identical CDR3. The chain employs TRBV19 and TRBJ2-1, with unresolved D. The CDR3 sequence is 13 residues long. Germline assignment: CDR1 LNHDA and CDR2 SQIVND (reference sequence). V lost 4 bases and J lost 0, with 4 bases in between. CDR3 sequence reads: CASSSRSYNEQFF. CDR3 DNA: TGTGCCAGTAGTAGCCGCTCCTACAATGAGCAGTTCTTC.

This clone was recorded once. The chain has TRBV28 and TRBJ1-4; D unresolved. Trimming pared 6 bases from V and 3 bases from J, leaving 11 bases between. Germline CDR1 and CDR2: MDHEN and SYDVKM. CDR3 length: 14 amino acids. CDR3 sequence reads: CASRAPGSNEKLFF. CDR3 in DNA: TGTGCCAGCAGAGCCCCGGGTTCTAATGAAAAACTGTTTTTT. The full variable domain, with the rest looked up from reference TRBV28 and TRBJ1-4, is DVKVTQSSRYLVKRTGEKVFLECVQDMDHENMFWYRQDPGLGLRLIYFSYDVKMKEKGDIPEGYSVSREKKERFSLILESASTNQTSMYLCASRAPGSNEKLFFGSGTQLSVL.

Points on this clone: In the same sample, other DNA sequences code for this CDR3. This sequence joins TRBV9 and TRBJ2-2, with 12 bases that match TRBD2. CDR3 length: 18 residues. V lost 0 bases to trimming and J lost 4 bases; unmatched junction nucleotides: 7. In germline, CDR1 is SGDLS, CDR2 YYNGEE. The CDR3 region is CASSVGLAGGRGTGELFF. In nucleotides, the CDR3 is TGTGCCAGCAGCGTAGGGCTAGCGGGGGGGCGTGGCACCGGGGAGCTGTTTTTT.

V is TRBV7-9 and J is TRBJ2-2; D uncertain. Germline lookup yields CDR1 SEHNR and CDR2 FQNEAQ (reference sequence). V lost 7 bases and J lost 7, with 13 bases in between. The CDR3 has 13 amino acids. The CDR3 is CASNSLVVGELFF. The CDR3 DNA reads as TGTGCCAGCAACTCCTTAGTTGTCGGGGAGCTGTTTTTT.

The rearrangement joins TRBV18 to TRBJ2-5, with D unclear. There are 13 residues in the CDR3. Germline V lookup: CDR1 KGHSH, CDR2 LQKENI. V lost 1 base, J lost 1 base, and 4 bases lay in between. CDR3 sequence reads: CASSPRTQETQYF. In DNA form, the CDR3 reads TGTGCCAGCTCACCACGTACCCAAGAGACCCAGTACTTC.

This chain uses TRBV12-2 with TRBJ2-7. TRBV12-2 is a listed pseudogene. This CDR3 comprises 13 residues. CDR3 sequence: CAIVPTSSYEQYF. The CDR3 DNA follows: TGTGCAATAGTTCCGACCAGCTCCTACGAGCAGTACTTC.

The chain combines TRBV19 with TRBJ1-2; TRBD1 aligns across 9 bases. The CDR3 is 15 amino acids. From germline, CDR1 is LNHDA and CDR2 SQIVND (reference sequence). Losses at the gene ends were 2 bases for V and 8 bases for J; bases not matched to a gene: 9. The CDR3 loop reads CASSISGTGPGGYTF. CDR3 DNA: TGTGCCAGTAGTATATCCGGGACAGGGCCCGGGGGCTACACCTTC.

The chain joins TRBV2 to TRBJ1-2; D unresolved. From germline, CDR1 is SNHLY and CDR2 FYNNEI. This CDR3 spans 13 amino acids. V dropped 7 bases and J dropped 6 bases, with 15 bases sitting between them. DNA for the CDR3: TGTGCCAGCATAGATTCCCTGGGCGATGGCTACACCTTC. Its protein is CASIDSLGDGYTF.

The genes are TRBV2 and TRBJ2-5; perhaps TRBD1 as D (5 bases). With 5 bases removed from V and 2 bases from J, the gap between germline ends came to 15 bases. Germline V gene data show CDR1 as SNHLY and CDR2 as FYNNEI. The CDR3 has 15 residues. This CDR3 is CASSWASTGQETQYF. The CDR3 DNA reads TGTGCCAGCAGTTGGGCGAGTACAGGTCAAGAGACCCAGTACTTC.

This chain connects TRBV6-1 to TRBJ1-2, with D perhaps TRBD1 (5 bases). The V end was cut by 4 bases, the J end by 7 bases, with 16 bases between. The germline V gene encodes CDR1 MNHNS and CDR2 SASEGT. The length of the CDR3 is 14 residues. The CDR3 DNA follows: TGTGCCAGCAGTGCGGGAGCGGCAGGGAGTGGCTACACCTTC. Its protein product is CASSAGAAGSGYTF.

In its sample, this clone was seen once. This chain connects TRBV7-8 to TRBJ2-5; D is possibly TRBD1 (5 bases). From germline, CDR1 is SGHVS and CDR2 FQNEAQ. The CDR3 spans 13 residues. V was pared by 5 bases and J by 3 bases, with 10 bases between. The CDR3 sequence is CASSPSREETQYF. The CDR3 coding sequence is TGTGCCAGCAGCCCGTCCAGGGAAGAGACCCAGTACTTC.

The CDR3 protein is CASSNHVGEQYF. CDR3 nucleotide sequence: TGTGCCAGCAGTAACCACGTCGGCGAGCAGTACTTC. The chain employs TRBV6-5 and TRBJ2-7; D remains ambiguous. Trimming removed 5 bases from V and 6 bases from J, with 11 bases in between. The CDR3 spans 12 residues. Germline assignment: CDR1 MNHEY and CDR2 SVGAGI.

Concerning this clone: The same CDR3 is also encoded by other DNA sequences in this sample. V is TRBV5-1 and J is TRBJ2-1; D is possibly TRBD1 or TRBD2 (5 bases each). Between the trimmed V and J ends, which lost 0 bases and 2 bases, there was a span of 9 bases. The CDR3 extends over 15 amino acids. Germline CDR1 reads SGHRS; CDR2 reads YFSETQ. The CDR3 is CASSLGGGTYNEQFF. CDR3 nucleotide sequence: TGCGCCAGCAGCTTGGGTGGGGGAACCTACAATGAGCAGTTCTTC.

The gene calls are TRBV6-6 and TRBJ1-3; D is uncertain. V was trimmed by 1 base and J by 4 bases, leaving 11 bases between them. The length of the CDR3 is 15 residues. Looked up from germline, CDR1 is MNHNY and CDR2 is SVGAGI (reference sequence). CDR3 coding DNA: TGTGCCAGCAGTTACTTCTCGGGCCAGGGAAACACCATATATTTT. Translating gives CASSYFSGQGNTIYF.

This clone was observed a few times. The rearrangement links TRBV5-6 to TRBJ1-3; 7 nucleotides match TRBD1. The V gene end was trimmed by 1 base and the J gene end by 0 bases; junction bases not matched to a gene: 7. This CDR3 comprises 17 residues. Looked up from germline, CDR1 is SGHDT and CDR2 is YYEEEE. The CDR3 reads CASSLFRDSSSGNTIYF. The CDR3, as DNA: TGTGCCAGCAGCTTGTTTCGGGACAGCTCCTCTGGAAACACCATATATTTT.

The chain recombines TRBV30 with TRBJ2-3; 8 bases map to TRBD1. CDR3 length: 16 amino acids. The V gene's germline CDR1 is GTSNPN and CDR2 SVGIG (reference sequence). V was pared by 5 bases and J by 8 bases, with 18 bases of the junction left unmatched. The CDR3 sequence: CAWEGTDRARIGTQYF. CDR3 bases: TGTGCCTGGGAGGGGACGGACAGGGCCAGAATTGGTACGCAGTATTTT.

V and J are TRBV2 and TRBJ2-7; 7 nucleotides align to TRBD1. The CDR3 is 14 amino acids. Germline lookup yields CDR1 SNHLY and CDR2 FYNNEI. V lost 8 bases to trimming and J lost 1 base; unmatched junction nucleotides: 8. For the CDR3, the DNA is TGTGCCAGCTCAGGCGCGACAGGGTCCTACGAGCAGTACTTC. Residues: CASSGATGSYEQYF.

The chain combines TRBV2 with TRBJ1-6; D not certain. This CDR3 has 10 amino acids. The V end was cut by 7 bases, the J end by 14 bases, with 9 bases between. Germline CDR1 and CDR2: SNHLY and FYNNEI. The CDR3 nucleotides are TGTGCCAGCACGGATGGGGCCCTCCACTTT. Protein product: CASTDGALHF.

This rearrangement joins TRBV5-6 to TRBJ1-5, with D uncertain. CDR1 is SGHDT and CDR2 is YYEEEE in the germline V gene. This CDR3 is 16 amino acids long. The germline V and J ends were trimmed by 2 bases and 0 bases, with 12 bases remaining between them. The CDR3 DNA sequence: TGTGCCAGCAGCTTAGGTGGGGTGGTTAGCAATCAGCCCCAGCATTTT. Protein product: CASSLGGVVSNQPQHF.

The rearrangement joins TRBV5-4 to TRBJ2-5; TRBD2 agrees at 7 bases. Germline V CDR1 and CDR2: SGHNT, YYREEE (reference sequence). V lost 0 bases, J lost 1 base, and 6 bases stayed unmatched. The CDR3 runs 16 residues. Here the CDR3 DNA reads TGTGCCAGCAGCTTGGGGGGGGGAGTGGTCCAAGAGACCCAGTACTTC. Translation: CASSLGGGVVQETQYF.

The V and J genes are TRBV5-1 and TRBJ1-2, with 11 bases that match TRBD1. The ends lost 4 bases at V and 5 bases at J; junction bases unmatched: 10. The CDR3 is made up of 16 amino acids. Germline CDR1 reads SGHRS; CDR2 reads YFSETQ. The CDR3 here is CASSPGQGGSGYGYTF. CDR3 coding DNA: TGCGCCAGCAGCCCGGGACAGGGGGGATCTGGGTATGGCTACACCTTC.

V is TRBV6-6 and J is TRBJ2-3, with D unresolved. Germline CDR1 is MNHNY and CDR2 is SVGAGI (reference sequence). The CDR3 extends over 15 amino acids. Deletions cut 5 bases from V and 0 bases from J, with 12 bases between. For the CDR3, the DNA is TGTGCCAGCAGTCGTTGGGGATCTAGCACAGATACGCAGTATTTT. Translated, it gives CASSRWGSSTDTQYF.

V usage is TRBV28 and J usage is TRBJ1-4; D gene uncertain. Germline V gives CDR1 MDHEN, CDR2 SYDVKM. The CDR3 totals 13 residues. Trimming pared 8 bases from V and 7 bases from J, leaving 14 bases between. CDR3 sequence reads: CASGRVVGEKLFF. The DNA for the CDR3 is TGTGCCAGCGGTCGGGTTGTCGGTGAAAAACTGTTTTTT.